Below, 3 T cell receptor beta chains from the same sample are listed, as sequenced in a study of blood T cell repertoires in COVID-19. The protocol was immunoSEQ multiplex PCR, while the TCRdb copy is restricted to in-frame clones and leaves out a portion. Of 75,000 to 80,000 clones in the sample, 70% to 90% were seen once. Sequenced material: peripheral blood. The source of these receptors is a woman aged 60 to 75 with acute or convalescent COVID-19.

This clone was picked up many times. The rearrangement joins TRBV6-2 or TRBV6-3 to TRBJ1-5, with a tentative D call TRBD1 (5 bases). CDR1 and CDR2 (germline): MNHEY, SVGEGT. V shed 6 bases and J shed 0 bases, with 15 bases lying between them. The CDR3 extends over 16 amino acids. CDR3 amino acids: CASSSAGWNSNQPQHF. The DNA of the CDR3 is TGTGCCAGCAGCTCGGCAGGGTGGAATAGCAATCAGCCCCAGCATTTT.

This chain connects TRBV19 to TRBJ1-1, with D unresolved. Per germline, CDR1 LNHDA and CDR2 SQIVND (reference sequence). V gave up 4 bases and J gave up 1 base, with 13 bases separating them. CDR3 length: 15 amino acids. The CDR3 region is CASSNFPAENTEAFF. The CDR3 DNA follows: TGTGCCAGTAGTAACTTTCCGGCGGAGAACACTGAAGCTTTCTTT.

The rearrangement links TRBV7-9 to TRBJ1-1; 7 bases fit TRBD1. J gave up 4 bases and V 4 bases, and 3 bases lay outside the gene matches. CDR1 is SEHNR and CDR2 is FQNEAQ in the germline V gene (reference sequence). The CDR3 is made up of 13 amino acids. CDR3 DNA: TGTGCCAGCAGCTCAGGGGGGTCCACTGAAGCTTTCTTT. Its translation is CASSSGGSTEAFF.